This record concerns one T cell receptor beta chain sequence. The repertoire was sequenced with immunoSEQ multiplex PCR; TCRdb's copy has only in-frame clones and lacks some. The sample consists of some 180,000 clones, around 80% of them appearing once. CDR1 and CDR2 from the germline V gene are LNHDA and SQIVND (reference sequence). The CDR3 has 19 amino acids. Trimming left V 4 bases short and J 0 bases short, with 22 bases between. This sample is part of a study of blood T cell repertoires in COVID-19. Overall study: T cells, B-cell-depleted T cells, or PBMCs supplied cDNA or gDNA.

This sequence joins TRBV19 and TRBJ2-1; possible D gene TRBD2, 5 bases. This receptor was identified in a human donor in a cohort sampled during active COVID-19. The sample consisted of peripheral blood. In DNA, the CDR3 is TGTGCCAGTAGTACCCCCGAGTATAGGAGGCCCAGCTCCTACAATGAGCAGTTCTTC. Translation gives CASSTPEYRRPSSYNEQFF. Full variable domain (outside the CDR3, taken from reference TRBV19 and TRBJ2-1): DGGITQSPKYLFRKEGQNVTLSCEQNLNHDAMYWYRQDPGQGLRLIYYSQIVNDFQKGDIAEGYSVSREKKESFPLTVTSAQKNPTAFYLCASSTPEYRRPSSYNEQFFGPGTRLTVL.